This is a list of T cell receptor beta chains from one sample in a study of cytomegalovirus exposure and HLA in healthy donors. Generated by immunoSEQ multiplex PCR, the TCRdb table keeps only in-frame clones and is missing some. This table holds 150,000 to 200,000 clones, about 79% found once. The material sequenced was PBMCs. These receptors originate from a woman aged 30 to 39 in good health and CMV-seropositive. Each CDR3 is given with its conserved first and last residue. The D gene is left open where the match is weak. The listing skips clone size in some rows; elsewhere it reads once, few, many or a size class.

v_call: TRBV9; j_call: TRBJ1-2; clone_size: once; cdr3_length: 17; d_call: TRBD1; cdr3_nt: TGTGCCAGCAACGCGCGACAGGGCTCCCCACTAAACTATGGCTACACCTTC; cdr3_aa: CASNARQGSPLNYGYTF
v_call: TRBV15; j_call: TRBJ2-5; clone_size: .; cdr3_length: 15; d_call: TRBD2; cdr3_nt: TGTGCCACCAGCGACAGATTGGGGGGGACGGAGACCCAGTACTTC; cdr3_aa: CATSDRLGGTETQYF
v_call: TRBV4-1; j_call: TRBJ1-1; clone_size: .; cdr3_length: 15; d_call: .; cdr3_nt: TGCGCCAGCAGCCAAGATCGGGGTATGGTCGATGAAGCTTTCTTT; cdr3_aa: CASSQDRGMVDEAFF
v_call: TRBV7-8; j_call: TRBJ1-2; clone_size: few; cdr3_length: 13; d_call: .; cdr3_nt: TGTGCCAGCAGCTTGGCAGGGGACTATGGCTACACCTTC; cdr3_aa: CASSLAGDYGYTF
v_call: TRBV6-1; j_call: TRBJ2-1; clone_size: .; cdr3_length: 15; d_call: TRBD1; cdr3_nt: TGTGCCAGCAGTGCATTGACAGGGGTATACAATGAGCAGTTCTTC; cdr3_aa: CASSALTGVYNEQFF
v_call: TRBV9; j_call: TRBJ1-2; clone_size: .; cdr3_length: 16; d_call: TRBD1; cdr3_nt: TGTGCCAGCAGCGCCTCCTCCGGGACAGCCACCTATGGCTACACCTTC; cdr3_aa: CASSASSGTATYGYTF
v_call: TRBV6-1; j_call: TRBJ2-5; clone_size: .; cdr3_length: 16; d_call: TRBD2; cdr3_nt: TGTGCCAGCGGTGGGACTAGCGGCTTAAACACAGAGACCCAGTACTTC; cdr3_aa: CASGGTSGLNTETQYF
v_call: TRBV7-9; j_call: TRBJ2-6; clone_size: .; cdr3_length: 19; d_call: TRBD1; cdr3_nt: TGTGCCAGCAGCCCCATTAGGGACAGGTACTTCTCTGGGGCCAACGTCCTGACTTTC; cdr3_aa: CASSPIRDRYFSGANVLTF
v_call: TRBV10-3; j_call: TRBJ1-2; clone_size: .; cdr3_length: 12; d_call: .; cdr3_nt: TGTGCCATCAGTCTAAATGACTATGGCTACACCTTC; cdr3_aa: CAISLNDYGYTF
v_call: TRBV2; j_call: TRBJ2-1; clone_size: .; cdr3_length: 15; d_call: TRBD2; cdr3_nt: TGTGCCAGCAGTGAACTAGCGGGGAATTACAATGAGCAGTTCTTC; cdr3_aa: CASSELAGNYNEQFF
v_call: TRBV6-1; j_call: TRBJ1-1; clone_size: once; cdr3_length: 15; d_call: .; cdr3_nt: TGTGCCAGCAGAGCACCAACAGATCAGGGCACTGAAGCTTTCTTT; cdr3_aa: CASRAPTDQGTEAFF